Following are 28 T cell receptor beta chains from one sample sequenced in a study of early T cells in non-severe SARS-CoV-2 infection. TCRdb used MiXCR to reprocess the 5' RACE reads, holding one entry per CDR3 protein. In the table there are tens of thousands of distinct CDR3 sequences, approximately 7.2% of which are singletons. Source: whole blood, taken at baseline. The origin of the receptors is an adult who was a healthcare worker with PCR-confirmed SARS-CoV-2 infection or an uninfected control (not recorded which).

This clonotype was observed a few times. J is TRBJ1-4 and V is TRBV18; the D is unclear. The CDR3 runs to 14 residues. V was trimmed by 3 bases and J by 0 bases, leaving 5 bases between them. The germline V gene has CDR1 KGHSH and CDR2 LQKENI. CDR3 loop: CASSPTATNEKLFF. CDR3 nucleotides: TGTGCCAGCTCACCCACCGCAACTAATGAAAAACTGTTTTTT.

The chain is built from TRBV6-6 and TRBJ2-7; 12 bases are a match to TRBD2. Germline V gene sequence: CDR1 MNHNY, CDR2 SVGAGI (reference sequence). The CDR3 extends over 16 amino acids. With 8 bases clipped from V and 0 bases from J, the junction kept 8 bases outside the gene matches. This chain's CDR3 is CASLGTSGYLSYEQYF. DNA of the CDR3: TGTGCCAGCCTCGGGACTAGCGGGTACCTCTCCTACGAGCAGTACTTC.

This chain connects TRBV20-1 to TRBJ2-2; D ambiguous. Germline CDR1 is DFQATT and CDR2 is SNEGSKA (reference sequence). CDR3 length equals 13 residues. V was trimmed by 1 base and J by 0 bases, leaving 3 bases between them. In DNA, the CDR3 is TGCAGTGCTAGAGGGCCGAACACCGGGGAGCTGTTTTTT. Translating it yields CSARGPNTGELFF.

The chain uses TRBV30 and TRBJ2-7; D unclear. The germline V gene has CDR1 GTSNPN and CDR2 SVGIG (reference sequence). The CDR3 has 11 residues. Trimming pared 7 bases from V and 3 bases from J, leaving 10 bases between. The CDR3 spells CASREDYEQYF. The DNA of the CDR3 is TGTGCCTCAAGGGAAGACTACGAGCAGTACTTC.

J is TRBJ2-3 and V is TRBV5-4, with D unclear. The V end lost 4 bases, the J end lost 0 bases, and 6 bases lay between the germline ends. Germline V gene lookup returns CDR1 SGHNT and CDR2 YYREEE (reference sequence). The CDR3 covers 13 residues. The CDR3 is CASSPVSTDTQYF. The CDR3 nucleotides read TGTGCCAGCAGCCCCGTTAGCACAGATACGCAGTATTTT.

This clonotype has ten or more counts. V gene TRBV20-1 combines with J gene TRBJ2-1, with 8 nucleotides matching TRBD2. Unmatched junction bases numbered 9, after V lost 5 bases and J lost 6 bases. The CDR3 totals 14 residues. Germline V gene data show CDR1 as DFQATT and CDR2 as SNEGSKA (reference sequence). The CDR3 DNA reads as TGCAGTGCTGACGGGATAGCGGGATCCAATGAGCAGTTCTTC. Translating gives CSADGIAGSNEQFF.

This clonotype was seen a few times. The chain joins TRBV5-4 to TRBJ2-5, with TRBD1 matching over 7 bases. The CDR3 length is 15 residues. V lost 4 bases and J lost 2; bases outside the gene matches: 8. The V gene's germline CDR1 is SGHNT and CDR2 YYREEE (reference sequence). CDR3 bases: TGTGCCAGCAGCCAACCGGGACAGAGACAAGAGACCCAGTACTTC. This translates into CASSQPGQRQETQYF. The whole variable domain, remainder taken from reference TRBV5-4 and TRBJ2-5, is ETGVTQSPTHLIKTRGQQVTLRCSSQSGHNTVSWYQQALGQGPQFIFQYYREEENGRGNFPPRFSGLQFPNYSSELNVNALELDDSALYLCASSQPGQRQETQYFGPGTRLLVL.

This clonotype was seen at least ten times. The V and J genes are TRBV5-1 and TRBJ2-4; 13 positions match TRBD2. J was trimmed by 1 base and V by 3 bases; bases with no gene match: 19. The CDR3 runs 22 residues. CDR1 is SGHRS and CDR2 is YFSETQ in the germline V gene. The CDR3 DNA follows: TGCGCCAGCAGCTCCCGGTCGGGTTTTGGACTAGCGGGGGCCGGGGCCAAAAACATTCAGTACTTC. This codes for CASSSRSGFGLAGAGAKNIQYF.

A few counts support this clonotype. The V and J genes are TRBV27 and TRBJ2-4; 9 positions agree with TRBD2. The CDR3 contains 14 residues. Germline CDR1 and CDR2: MNHEY and SMNVEV (reference sequence). Trimming cost V 3 bases and J 4 bases; bases outside gene matches: 1. As DNA, the CDR3 is TGTGCCAGCAGTTTTAGCGGGAGTAAAAACATTCAGTACTTC. Translating it yields CASSFSGSKNIQYF.

This clonotype was found many times. The chain joins TRBV12-3 or TRBV12-4 to TRBJ1-5; D perhaps matches TRBD1 (5 bases). Trimming cost V 2 bases and J 2 bases, with 10 bases left between them. The CDR3 is 15 residues long. This CDR3 reads CASSLTGGRNQPQHF. The CDR3 region has the DNA TGTGCCAGCAGTTTAACAGGCGGACGCAATCAGCCCCAGCATTTT.

This clonotype occurred a few times. Germline and junction disagree at one end, which may indicate a read error. This chain joins TRBV20-1 and TRBJ1-1; 7 nucleotides line up with TRBD1. The V gene's germline CDR1 is DFQATT and CDR2 SNEGSKA (reference sequence). CDR3 length: 14 amino acids. CDR3 DNA sequence: TGCAGTGCTAAGCCGGGGACAGCGCCCACTGAAGTTTTCTTT. Encoded protein: CSAKPGTAPTEVFF.

Sample share makes this clonotype medium-sized (0.01 to 0.1%). The chain links TRBV20-1 to TRBJ2-7; 7 positions match TRBD1. The CDR3 runs to 15 residues. V shed 3 bases, J shed 0 bases, and the junction held 8 bases outside the gene matches. Germline V gene data show CDR1 as DFQATT and CDR2 as SNEGSKA (reference sequence). CDR3 loop: CSASSGQRFSYEQYF. As DNA, the CDR3 is TGCAGTGCTAGCTCGGGACAGCGATTCTCCTACGAGCAGTACTTC.

This clonotype was recorded many times. The chain uses TRBV15 and TRBJ2-3; D may correspond to TRBD1 or TRBD2 (5 bases each). Germline V lookup: CDR1 LNHNV, CDR2 YYDKDF (reference sequence). V lost 1 base, J lost 0 bases, and 8 bases lay in between. The CDR3 contains 15 residues. As DNA, the CDR3 is TGTGCCACCAGCAGAGGGGACGCAAGCACAGATACGCAGTATTTT. This sequence encodes CATSRGDASTDTQYF.

In this sample, this clonotype turned up many times. The V and J genes are TRBV11-2 and TRBJ2-1; 10 bases match TRBD2. The CDR3 extends over 19 amino acids. Germline CDR1 SGHAT, CDR2 FQNNGV. V was pared by 1 base and J by 0 bases, with 9 bases of the junction left unmatched. CDR3 in amino acids: CASSLVASGGTSSYNEQFF. Written as DNA, the CDR3 is TGTGCCAGCAGCTTAGTGGCTAGCGGGGGCACTAGCTCCTACAATGAGCAGTTCTTC.

This clonotype was picked up many times. The chain carries TRBV5-4 and TRBJ1-5, with D possibly matching TRBD1 (5 bases). The CDR3 length is 14 residues. CDR1 and CDR2 from the germline V gene are SGHNT and YYREEE (reference sequence). The V end was cut by 4 bases, the J end by 1 base, with 9 bases between. CDR3 residues: CASSQGGSNQPQHF. CDR3 in DNA: TGTGCCAGCAGCCAGGGCGGGAGCAATCAGCCCCAGCATTTT.

The V call is TRBV20-1, the J call TRBJ1-5, with 7 bases identical to TRBD1. V lost 4 bases and J lost 4; bases outside the gene matches: 10. Germline CDR1 and CDR2: DFQATT and SNEGSKA (reference sequence). The CDR3 extends over 15 amino acids. CDR3 nucleotides: TGCAGTGCTACTGTGCCGGGACAGTTAAATCAGCCCCAGCATTTT. It codes for CSATVPGQLNQPQHF.

The chain has TRBV5-6 and TRBJ2-7, with TRBD1 as a possible D gene (6 bases). Germline loops: CDR1 SGHDT, CDR2 YYEEEE. The V end was cut by 2 bases, the J end by 0 bases, with 18 bases between. The CDR3 runs to 17 residues. CDR3 nucleotide sequence: TGTGCCAGCAGCTTTGGAACAGGGTCCCAACTCTCCTACGAGCAGTACTTC. The encoded protein is CASSFGTGSQLSYEQYF.

The genes are TRBV6-2 or TRBV6-3 and TRBJ2-3, with TRBD1 matching 8 bases. V lost 2 bases, J lost 4 bases, and 11 bases stayed unmatched. Germline V gene data show CDR1 as MNHEY and CDR2 as SVGEGT. The CDR3 sequence is 17 residues long. The CDR3 DNA sequence: TGTGCCAGCAGTTACCTTTCCGACAGGGGCTCATCAGATACGCAGTATTTT. As protein: CASSYLSDRGSSDTQYF.

This clonotype has only a few counts. The chain uses TRBV7-2 and TRBJ2-3, with D unclear. The germline V and J ends were trimmed by 5 bases and 10 bases, with 13 bases remaining between them. This CDR3 comprises 12 residues. Germline V gene sequence: CDR1 SGHTA, CDR2 FQGNSA. The CDR3 loop reads CASSTIGFSQYF. DNA for the CDR3: TGTGCCAGCAGCACAATAGGGTTCTCGCAGTATTTT. Combining the CDR3 with reference TRBV7-2 and TRBJ2-3 gives the whole variable domain GAGVSQSPSNKVTEKGKDVELRCDPISGHTALYWYRQSLGQGLEFLIYFQGNSAPDKSGLPSDRFSAERTGGSVSTLTIQRTQQEDSAVYLCASSTIGFSQYFGPGTRLTVL.

This clonotype has only a few counts. The chain is built from TRBV4-3 and TRBJ2-4; TRBD2 might be the D (6 bases). V lost 1 base to trimming and J lost 8 bases, with 15 bases between them. CDR1 and CDR2 (germline): LGHNA, YSLEER. The CDR3 extends over 15 amino acids. This CDR3 is CASSQGSRDSDIQYF. The DNA for the CDR3 is TGCGCCAGCAGCCAAGGGTCGAGGGACTCGGACATTCAGTACTTC.

This clonotype showed up many times. In DNA, the CDR3 is TGTGCCAGCAGTCGTACTAAACATGGGACAGGGGATCAGTTCTTC. Its translation is CASSRTKHGTGDQFF. This chain uses TRBV6-6 with TRBJ2-1; 10 nucleotides line up with TRBD1. The trim removed 5 bases at V and 13 bases at J, leaving 14 bases unmatched. The length of the CDR3 is 15 residues. From germline, CDR1 is MNHNY and CDR2 SVGAGI (reference sequence).

Here the CDR3 reads CASSDFAYEQYF. The CDR3 nucleotides read TGTGCCAGCAGTGATTTTGCCTACGAGCAGTACTTC. This chain joins TRBV2 and TRBJ2-7; no clear D. Trimming took 3 bases from V and 2 from J, leaving 5 bases between them. CDR1 is SNHLY and CDR2 is FYNNEI in the germline V gene. The CDR3 totals 12 residues.

This clonotype came up many times. The chain couples TRBV10-2 to TRBJ2-5; D is perhaps TRBD1 (6 bases). Trimming shortened V by 4 bases and J by 1 base, and 13 bases separated the two germline ends. The CDR3 loop spans 15 amino acids. Looked up from germline, CDR1 is WSHSY and CDR2 is SAAADI. DNA of the CDR3: TGCGCCAGCAGTGTGGGCAGGGGATTCCAAGAGACCCAGTACTTC. Its translation: CASSVGRGFQETQYF.

This sequence joins TRBV12-3 or TRBV12-4 and TRBJ2-3; 8 bases map to TRBD1. The length of the CDR3 is 16 residues. The J segment lost 4 bases and the V segment lost 1 base, leaving 7 bases of the junction unmatched. This chain's CDR3 is CASSLGLLQGADTQYF. In DNA, the CDR3 is TGTGCCAGCAGTTTAGGCCTACTACAGGGGGCAGATACGCAGTATTTT.

The chain employs TRBV5-1 and TRBJ2-1; tentatively, D is TRBD2 (5 bases). The CDR3 covers 16 residues. The germline gives CDR1 SGHRS, CDR2 YFSETQ. Trimming stripped 4 bases from V and 1 base from J, with 15 bases between. The CDR3, as DNA: TGCGCCAGCAGCCGGCAGTCCCAGCGGTCCTACAATGAGCAGTTCTTC. Translated: CASSRQSQRSYNEQFF.

This clonotype came up a few times. The J gene is TRBJ2-5, the V gene TRBV7-6, with D possibly being TRBD1 or TRBD2 (5 bases each). There are 14 residues in the CDR3. The ends were cut back, 5 bases at V and 1 base at J, with 11 bases in the middle. Germline CDR1 reads SGHVS; CDR2 reads FNYEAQ. The CDR3 here is CASSASGTQETQYF. In DNA, the CDR3 is TGTGCCAGCAGCGCTTCTGGGACCCAAGAGACCCAGTACTTC.

This clonotype was counted many times. The V call is TRBV7-9, the J call TRBJ2-7; 8 bases agree with TRBD2. Germline V gene sequence: CDR1 SEHNR, CDR2 FQNEAQ (reference sequence). V shed 6 bases, J shed 7 bases, and the junction held 14 bases outside the gene matches. The CDR3 has 15 residues. The CDR3 reads CASRYTETSVGEQYF. The CDR3 DNA sequence: TGTGCCAGCAGATACACGGAGACTAGCGTGGGGGAGCAGTACTTC. The full variable domain, rest sourced from reference TRBV7-9 and TRBJ2-7, is DTGVSQNPRHKITKRGQNVTFRCDPISEHNRLYWYRQTLGQGPEFLTYFQNEAQLEKSRLLSDRFSAERPKGSFSTLEIQRTEQGDSAMYLCASRYTETSVGEQYFGPGTRLTVT.

This clonotype turned up a few times. The gene calls are TRBV19 and TRBJ2-3, with 8 bases identical to TRBD1. Germline-derived CDR1 and CDR2 are LNHDA and SQIVND (reference sequence). J was trimmed by 2 bases and V by 5 bases; bases with no gene match: 6. The length of the CDR3 is 15 residues. The CDR3 bases are TGTGCCAGTAGTCCCAGGGGGCGTACCACAGATACGCAGTATTTT. This encodes CASSPRGRTTDTQYF. The entire variable domain, with the rest obtained from reference TRBV19 and TRBJ2-3, is as follows: DGGITQSPKYLFRKEGQNVTLSCEQNLNHDAMYWYRQDPGQGLRLIYYSQIVNDFQKGDIAEGYSVSREKKESFPLTVTSAQKNPTAFYLCASSPRGRTTDTQYFGPGTRLTVL.